The TCR beta chain under discussion was sequenced for a study of shared clonotypes between healthy human individuals. Sequenced by immunoSEQ multiplex PCR; TCRdb stores in-frame clones only, minus some. The sample carries millions of clones, over 85% recorded once. CD45RO-negative CD8 cells positively selected for CCR7 made up the naive population, which excluded terminally differentiated effector memory CD45RA+ cells. Germline CDR1 and CDR2: LNHDA and SQIVND (reference sequence). The CDR3 covers 17 residues. V gave up 1 base and J gave up 4 bases, with 17 bases separating them. The V and J genes are TRBV19 and TRBJ1-3; D is unresolved. The sequence was collected from a man between 18 and 29 years old in good health. Sequenced input: naive CD8+ T cells sorted from blood. The CDR3: CASSIVGAGGLGNTIYF. Here the CDR3 DNA reads TGTGCCAGTAGTATAGTAGGAGCCGGAGGGCTCGGAAACACCATATATTTT.